This T cell receptor beta chain was profiled in a study of T cell repertoires in ileal Crohn's disease. The overall study: Postoperative therapy was given to about half: some eleven thiopurines, some 18 anti-TNF agents.

About this clone itself: Its antigen is undetermined.

With 4 bases clipped from V and 7 bases from J, the junction kept 7 bases outside the gene matches. CDR1 is SGHRS and CDR2 is YFSETQ in the germline V gene. The CDR3 runs to 13 residues. Whole-study findings and limits: Sorted CD8 T cells held more high-frequency clones than CD4. Active smokers at surgery had more clonal expansions than non-smokers.

Sequenced by immunoSEQ multiplex PCR; TCRdb stores in-frame clones only, minus some. The sample records thousands of clones, roughly 71% being singletons. The receptor comes from an adult with Crohn's disease. The chain is built from TRBV5-1 and TRBJ1-1; TRBD1 matches 7 bases. Sequencing used ileal tissue. CDR3 sequence: CASSHRGQNEAFF. Written as DNA, the CDR3 is TGCGCCAGCAGCCACCGGGGACAGAATGAAGCTTTCTTT.